The sequence of this T cell receptor (beta chain) was determined in a study of T cells in Graves' hyperthyroidism and ophthalmopathy. What was amplified from RNA transcripts were TCR beta CDR3 regions. TCR CDR3 regions were first amplified by RT-PCR with HTBI primers. Each CDR3 protein is one row after TCRdb ran MiXCR on the multiplex PCR reads. The table lists around 430,000 distinct CDR3 sequences, 15% of them singletons. The CDR3 sequence is 12 residues long. Germline values: CDR1 SEHNR, CDR2 FQNEAQ (reference sequence). V dropped 4 bases and J dropped 0 bases, with 4 bases sitting between them. The sample was blood. The chain joins TRBV7-9 to TRBJ2-7; no clear D gene. This TCR was recovered from a woman aged 30 to 39 with Graves' hyperthyroidism. Here the CDR3 DNA reads TGTGCCAGCAGCTCAATCTCCTACGAGCAGTACTTC. The encoded protein is CASSSISYEQYF.